These T cell receptor beta chains were read from a single sample in a study of blood T cells in healthy people across ages. TCRdb re-derived calls from the 5' RACE reads in MiXCR, one entry per CDR3 protein. The data show 700,000 or so distinct CDR3 sequences, 22% seen once. Sequenced material: blood. The receptors were gathered from a man between 65 and 85 years old in good health. CDR3s include the opening cysteine and the closing phenylalanine or tryptophan. A D gene is named only where the DNA matches it firmly. Part of the rows lack a size; the others show once, few, many or a class for expanded clones.

. TRBJ2-5 . TRBV18 TGTGCCAGCTCACCAAGAGAGGGAGTCCAGACCCAGTACTTC CASSPREGVQTQYF
. TRBJ1-2 . TRBV6-1 TGTGCCAGCAGTGATAATCGGGGGGCCAACTATGGCTACACCTTC CASSDNRGANYGYTF
TRBD1 TRBJ2-1 few TRBV12-3/TRBV12-4 TGTGCCAGCAGTTTCGGCGGGACAGGGCCCGATGAGCAGTTCTTC CASSFGGTGPDEQFF
TRBD1 TRBJ1-5 few TRBV6-1 TGTGCCAGCAGTGACCGACAGGGGCTGAATCAGCCCCAGCATTTT CASSDRQGLNQPQHF
. TRBJ2-2 few TRBV6-6 TGTGCCAGCAGTTACTGGGGCGGGGAGCTGTTTTTT CASSYWGGELFF
TRBD2 TRBJ2-5 . TRBV7-3 TGTGCCAGCAGCCATAGGGGACTAGAGGTGGACGAGACCCAGTACTTC CASSHRGLEVDETQYF
. TRBJ2-1 . TRBV7-9 TGTGCCAGCAGCCCCAAAGTGGGTGAGCAGTTCTTC CASSPKVGEQFF
. TRBJ2-1 . TRBV12-3/TRBV12-4 TGTGCCAGCAGGGGGGGCTCGTCTGAGCAGTTCTTC CASRGGSSEQFF
. TRBJ2-5 once TRBV5-1 TGCGCCAGCAGCTTCGGGTCGGGTTGGGGCGAGACCCAGTACTTC CASSFGSGWGETQYF
. TRBJ2-5 many TRBV7-2 TGTGCCAGCAGCTTCCCTCTCCGGGCCCAGTACTTC CASSFPLRAQYF
. TRBJ1-2 few TRBV7-9 TGTGCCAGCAGCCAACATGGGTCGGGGGATCGGGGCTACACCTTC CASSQHGSGDRGYTF
TRBD2 TRBJ2-3 . TRBV27 TGTGCCAGCAGTAGAAGGACTAGCGTTTTGTTTCTGACAGATACGCAGTATTTT CASSRRTSVLFLTDTQYF
. TRBJ1-6 . TRBV29-1 TGCAGCGTTGAAAGAGATAGGGCCCTCCACTTT CSVERDRALHF
. TRBJ2-3 . TRBV7-9 TGTGCCAGCAGCTTAGAAGGACGACTAGATCTCGCAGATACGCAGTATTTT CASSLEGRLDLADTQYF
. TRBJ1-6 few TRBV3-1 TGTGCCAGCAGCCAACCTACCGGCCTACACGGTTCACCCCTCCACTTT CASSQPTGLHGSPLHF
TRBD2 TRBJ2-1 few TRBV7-3 TGTGCCAGCAGTCCCTTTCGCGGGAGCAATAGTGAGCAGTTCTTC CASSPFRGSNSEQFF
. TRBJ2-3 . TRBV5-1 TGCGCCAGCAGCTTGGAGGGGCCCACAGATACGCAGTATTTT CASSLEGPTDTQYF
. TRBJ2-5 . TRBV5-1 TGCGCCAGCAGCTCGCTCGGGTTCGGAGAGACCCAGTACTTC CASSSLGFGETQYF
. TRBJ1-5 many TRBV12-3/TRBV12-4 TGTGCCAGCAGTTTCGGTAGCAATCAGCCCCAGCATTTT CASSFGSNQPQHF
TRBD2 TRBJ2-2 few TRBV12-3/TRBV12-4 TGTGCCAGCACCAGCGGGGGACAGAACACCGGGGAGCTGTTTTTT CASTSGGQNTGELFF
. TRBJ2-2 few TRBV6-1 TGTGCCAGCAATACGGCGGGGAACACCGGGGAGCTGTTTTTT CASNTAGNTGELFF
. TRBJ2-5 many TRBV29-1 TGCAGCGTTGAAGGGGGAGAAACAATGATGAAGTTCTTC CSVEGGETMMKFF
. TRBJ2-6 few TRBV29-1 TGCAGCGTCTGGAGATCAGGGGCCAACGTCCTGACTTTC CSVWRSGANVLTF
. TRBJ2-7 few TRBV12-3/TRBV12-4 TGTGCCAGCAGTTTAAATGCGGGCTCCTACGAGCAGTACTTC CASSLNAGSYEQYF
TRBD2 TRBJ2-5 . TRBV29-1 TGCAGCGCCTCGCGGGGGTCCCCAGAGACCCAGTACTTC CSASRGSPETQYF
. TRBJ2-7 many TRBV3-1 TGTGCCAGCAGCCGAGGAGGCGCAGTCTACGAGCAGTACTTC CASSRGGAVYEQYF
. TRBJ1-4 few TRBV9 TGTGCCAGCAGCGTAGTAGCAGGGCGAGGGGAAAAACTGTTTTTT CASSVVAGRGEKLFF
. TRBJ2-3 . TRBV20-1 TGCAGTGGACTACCCGGAACCACAGATACGCAGTATTTT CSGLPGTTDTQYF
. TRBJ1-5 few TRBV28 TGTGCCAGCAGTTTATGGGGAGAAAGCAATCAGCCCCAGCATTTT CASSLWGESNQPQHF
. TRBJ1-1 few TRBV12-3/TRBV12-4 TGTGCCAGCAGTGCCCTGAGGGGCACTGAAGCTTTCTTT CASSALRGTEAFF
TRBD1 TRBJ2-7 few TRBV20-1 TGCAGTGCTAAGCCGGGACAGGGGGCTAACGAGCAGTACTTC CSAKPGQGANEQYF
. TRBJ1-6 . TRBV20-1 TGCAGTGCTAGTAGGGGCGGGTTGAGCTCCTATAATTCACCCCTCCACTTT CSASRGGLSSYNSPLHF
TRBD1 TRBJ1-1 . TRBV7-9 TGTGCCAGCATCTTACAGGACAGGGGCACTGAAGCTTTCTTT CASILQDRGTEAFF
TRBD1 TRBJ2-1 . TRBV6-4 TGTGCCAGCAGTGTGCCGGGGGACAGGGCACCTTGCGTTATACCCTACAATGAGCAGTTCTTC CASSVPGDRAPCVIPYNEQFF
. TRBJ2-1 many TRBV10-3 TGTGCCATACGGGAAGGGGTGGCCAATGAGCAGTTCTTC CAIREGVANEQFF
. TRBJ2-7 few TRBV12-3/TRBV12-4 TGTGCCAGCAGTTTTGGAGGCGTAACCTACGAGCAGTACTTC CASSFGGVTYEQYF
. TRBJ2-5 . TRBV20-1 TGCAGTGCTAGAGATTTTACCCTAAGCCAAGAGACCCAGTACTTC CSARDFTLSQETQYF
TRBD1 TRBJ1-1 few TRBV5-5 TGTGCCAGCAGCTCACCCCAGGGGGCGAACACTGAAGCTTTCTTT CASSSPQGANTEAFF
. TRBJ2-4 once TRBV6-4 TGTGCCAGCAGTGAAGGGGCAGGAGGTAACATTCAGTACTTC CASSEGAGGNIQYF
TRBD2 TRBJ2-3 . TRBV7-2 TGTGCCAGCAGCCTCACTAGCGGGGGGGCAAATACGCAGTATTTT CASSLTSGGANTQYF
. TRBJ2-2 . TRBV7-8 TGTGCCAGCAGCCGGGGGAGGATGCCCGGGGAGCTGTTTTTT CASSRGRMPGELFF
. TRBJ1-2 . TRBV5-1 TGCGCCAGCAGCCCCACGACAGGAGAATATGGCTACACCTTC CASSPTTGEYGYTF
. TRBJ2-3 . TRBV7-9 TGTGCCAGCAGCGCACGCCAGGTTATAGGGGATACGCAGTATTTT CASSARQVIGDTQYF
. TRBJ2-3 . TRBV5-1 TGCGCCAGCAGAGGTGGGGGCCCGGCAGATACGCAGTATTTT CASRGGGPADTQYF
TRBD2 TRBJ2-2 . TRBV6-6 TGTGCCATTGCGAGCAGCGGGAGGGCGAACACCGGGGAGCTGTTTTTT CAIASSGRANTGELFF
TRBD2 TRBJ2-1 few TRBV20-1 TGCAGTGCTAGAGATATCGGCGGGGGTTACAATGAGCAGTTCTTC CSARDIGGGYNEQFF
. TRBJ1-1 . TRBV11-2 TGTGCCAGCAGCTCCCAGAGGCAGGCGAACACTGAAGCTTTCTTT CASSSQRQANTEAFF
. TRBJ1-3 few TRBV6-5 TGTGCCAGCAGTTACCGTGACTCTGGAAACACCATATATTTT CASSYRDSGNTIYF
TRBD2 TRBJ2-1 few TRBV27 TGTGCCAGCAGCTCTGCTTGGCGGGGGGGTGTCAATGAGCAGTTCTTC CASSSAWRGGVNEQFF